These T cell receptor beta chains were read from a single sample in a study of blood T cell repertoires in COVID-19. Measured with immunoSEQ multiplex PCR; TCRdb has only the in-frame clones, and not every one. The repertoire holds around 450,000 clones, with roughly 90% as singletons. Sequenced: PBMCs or T cells enriched from blood (not recorded which). The source of these receptors is a woman under 30 who had recovered from COVID-19. The CDR3 runs from the conserved cysteine through the conserved F or W. The D gene is left open where the match is weak. Only part of the rows carry a size: once, few, many, or a class if the clone is expanded.

.	TRBJ2-3	TRBV24-1	.	CATSGGGTDTQYF	TGTGCCACCAGTGGCGGGGGCACAGATACGCAGTATTTT
.	TRBJ2-5	TRBV7-9	TRBD1	CASSLAPTGEETQYF	TGTGCCAGCAGCTTAGCCCCAACAGGGGAAGAGACCCAGTACTTC
.	TRBJ1-1	TRBV14	.	CATSDRRIAFF	TGTGCCACCAGTGACAGAAGGATAGCTTTCTTT
.	TRBJ2-3	TRBV6-5	TRBD2	CAGTSGGPSTDTQYF	TGTGCCGGTACTAGCGGGGGTCCTAGCACAGATACGCAGTATTTT
.	TRBJ2-1	TRBV12-3/TRBV12-4	.	CASRAPLAEEQFF	TGTGCCAGCAGGGCCCCACTAGCCGAGGAGCAGTTCTTC
.	TRBJ2-2	TRBV19	.	CASSIGRGPLTGELFF	TGTGCCAGTAGTATAGGGCGGGGGCCCCTCACCGGGGAGCTGTTTTTT
.	TRBJ2-3	TRBV2	TRBD1	CASSGQAAGTDTQYF	TGTGCCAGCAGCGGACAGGCCGCAGGTACAGATACGCAGTATTTT
.	TRBJ2-5	TRBV3-1/TRBV3-2	.	CASSQPRETQYF	TGTGCCAGCAGCCAGCCCCGGGAGACCCAGTACTTC
.	TRBJ2-3	TRBV7-3	TRBD1	CASSPEDRGGTDTQYF	TGTGCCAGCAGCCCCGAGGACAGGGGTGGCACAGATACGCAGTATTTT
.	TRBJ1-2	TRBV29-1	.	CSVGGPGVQANYGYTF	TGCAGCGTTGGAGGACCCGGGGTACAAGCTAACTATGGCTACACCTTC
.	TRBJ1-1	TRBV6-5	TRBD1	CASSLTRAGGTEAFF	TGTGCCAGCAGCCTTACGCGGGCAGGGGGGACTGAAGCTTTCTTT
.	TRBJ1-1	TRBV2	.	CAAGGVRNLPEAFF	TGTGCGGCCGGCGGGGTTAGAAATCTTCCTGAAGCTTTCTTT
.	TRBJ2-3	TRBV5-1	.	CASSPRLRSGFDTQYF	TGCGCCAGCAGCCCACGACTAAGGTCGGGCTTTGATACGCAGTATTTT
.	TRBJ1-5	TRBV27	.	CASSPWEYNQPQHF	TGTGCCAGCAGTCCCTGGGAGTACAATCAGCCCCAGCATTTT
.	TRBJ1-2	TRBV2	.	CASSVFEGVDGYTF	TGTGCCAGCAGTGTATTCGAGGGCGTCGATGGCTACACCTTC
.	TRBJ2-3	TRBV5-1	TRBD1	CASSFSDRGGTDTQYF	TGCGCCAGCAGCTTTTCGGACAGGGGAGGCACAGATACGCAGTATTTT
.	TRBJ1-3	TRBV10-3	.	CAISDRGTSGNTIYF	TGTGCCATCAGTGATCGAGGAACCTCCGGAAACACCATATATTTT
.	TRBJ1-2	TRBV19	.	CASTMAGYTF	TGTGCCAGTACCATGGCCGGCTACACCTTC
.	TRBJ1-4	TRBV7-2	.	CASSREATNEKLFF	TGTGCCAGCAGCCGGGAGGCAACTAATGAAAAACTGTTTTTT
.	TRBJ2-1	TRBV6-5	.	CASMASPTFYNEQFF	TGTGCCAGCATGGCCAGTCCCACCTTCTACAATGAGCAGTTCTTC
once	TRBJ2-1	TRBV6-6	TRBD2	CASSYRTGGSRNEQFF	TGTGCCAGCAGTTACCGTACGGGGGGATCACGGAATGAGCAGTTCTTC
.	TRBJ1-5	TRBV7-8	.	CASSLAIGGPNNQPQHF	TGTGCCAGCAGCTTAGCGATAGGAGGGCCCAACAATCAGCCCCAGCATTTT
once	TRBJ2-2	TRBV12-5	TRBD2	CASGLTSGGAGRNTGELFF	TGTGCTAGTGGTTTGACTAGCGGGGGGGCCGGTAGGAACACCGGGGAGCTGTTTTTT